A selection of T cell receptor beta chains follows, all from one sample in a study of cytomegalovirus exposure and HLA in healthy donors. The assay was immunoSEQ multiplex PCR, and TCRdb's table has in-frame clones only and misses some. The data hold 300,000 to 350,000 clones, with roughly 88% observed a single time. The sequenced sample was PBMCs. These receptors came from a young man in good health and CMV-seronegative. CDR3s include the opening cysteine and the closing phenylalanine or tryptophan. A D gene is named only where the DNA matches it firmly. The size entry is marked missing in some rows and otherwise reads once, few, many or a size class.

size: .; V: TRBV6-6; J: TRBJ1-5; D: .; CDR3: CASSLEGASPQHF; DNA: TGTGCCAGCAGTTTAGAGGGTGCCAGCCCCCAGCATTTT
size: once; V: TRBV27; J: TRBJ2-7; D: .; CDR3: CASRSGRGHPYEQYF; DNA: TGTGCCAGCAGGAGCGGCAGGGGCCATCCCTACGAGCAGTACTTC
size: .; V: TRBV2; J: TRBJ1-2; D: .; CDR3: CASSATVDYGYTF; DNA: TGTGCCAGCAGTGCGACAGTGGACTATGGCTACACCTTC
size: .; V: TRBV29-1; J: TRBJ2-7; D: .; CDR3: CSVEIQGPYEQYF; DNA: TGCAGCGTTGAAATACAGGGTCCCTACGAGCAGTACTTC
size: .; V: TRBV5-6; J: TRBJ2-3; D: TRBD2; CDR3: CASREGLAGGTDTQYF; DNA: TGTGCCAGCAGAGAGGGACTAGCGGGGGGAACAGATACGCAGTATTTT
size: few; V: TRBV19; J: TRBJ2-7; D: .; CDR3: CASSMGTGNFGEQYF; DNA: TGTGCCAGTAGTATGGGAACAGGGAACTTCGGGGAGCAGTACTTC
size: .; V: TRBV10-3; J: TRBJ2-5; D: .; CDR3: CAISEPTAIQYF; DNA: TGTGCCATCAGTGAGCCCACTGCGATTCAGTACTTC
size: .; V: TRBV4-3; J: TRBJ1-1; D: .; CDR3: CASSPVGAGASMNTEAFF; DNA: TGCGCCAGCAGCCCGGTAGGGGCAGGGGCTTCTATGAACACTGAAGCTTTCTTT
size: .; V: TRBV5-1; J: TRBJ2-7; D: TRBD2; CDR3: CASRPLAGGPYEQYF; DNA: TGCGCCAGCAGACCCCTGGCGGGGGGGCCCTACGAGCAGTACTTC
size: .; V: TRBV27; J: TRBJ1-2; D: TRBD1; CDR3: CASSPGQAYGYTF; DNA: TGTGCCAGCAGTCCCGGACAGGCCTATGGCTACACCTTC